This T cell receptor beta chain derives from a study of T-cell reconstitution after alpha-beta-depleted transplantation in children. Study-level results: The origin of high day-60 TCRbeta diversity in some patients lay in surviving recipient T cells and thymic progenitors. When one year had passed after transplant, most T-cell counts and diversity came from newly produced T cells. The study reportedly traced alpha-beta T cells about two months after transplant to several hundred expanded graft clones.

A TCRbeta library incorporating unique molecular identifiers was prepared. Each CDR3 protein is one row after TCRdb ran MiXCR on the PCR reads. The table has fewer than 700,000 distinct CDR3 sequences, more than 20% seen once; the top ten hold roughly an eighth. This clonotype was counted a few times. The antigen remains unidentified. Trimming took 0 bases from V and 9 from J; bases not matched to a gene: 6. The CDR3 loop spans 15 amino acids. Germline V gene data show CDR1 as SGHDT and CDR2 as YYEEEE. V gene TRBV5-6 combines with J gene TRBJ1-6; 7 bases align to TRBD1. This clonotype originated in a boy younger than two who had a stem cell transplant for acute myeloid leukemia, so the T cells may come from the graft donor. This sample comprised PBMCs, mostly from graft donor cells, obtained 360 days after TCRalphabeta/CD19-depleted stem cell transplant. CDR3 bases: TGTGCCAGCAGCTTGGAGCCAGGGGGGTCTTCACCCCTCCACTTT. Translation: CASSLEPGGSSPLHF.